Listed below are T cell receptor beta chains from one sample, sequenced in a study of blood T cell repertoires in COVID-19. The method was immunoSEQ multiplex PCR; TCRdb's version includes in-frame clones alone and lacks a portion of them. The table records roughly 160,000 clones, 88% of them present only once. Sequencing was performed on peripheral blood. The source of these receptors is a man between 60 and 75 years old with acute or convalescent COVID-19. CDR3s include the opening cysteine and the closing phenylalanine or tryptophan. The D gene is left open where the match is weak. Clone size, where shown, is once, few, many, or a class for clones that have expanded.

J gene: TRBJ2-1; V gene: TRBV6-4; clone size: .; D gene: .; CDR3 DNA: TGTGCCAGCAGTGACTCTAGGGGGGGCAATGAGCAGTTCTTC; CDR3 protein: CASSDSRGGNEQFF
J gene: TRBJ2-5; V gene: TRBV2; clone size: .; D gene: TRBD2; CDR3 DNA: TGTGCCAGCAGTGAAGGGGCGGGAGTACAAGAGACCCAGTACTTC; CDR3 protein: CASSEGAGVQETQYF
J gene: TRBJ1-5; V gene: TRBV7-8; clone size: .; D gene: .; CDR3 DNA: TGTGCCAGCAGCTTTGCGGGTCAGCCCCAGCATTTT; CDR3 protein: CASSFAGQPQHF
J gene: TRBJ2-5; V gene: TRBV5-5; clone size: few; D gene: TRBD2; CDR3 DNA: TGTGCCAGCAGCTTGGCTAGCGGGGCTGAAGAGACCCAGTACTTC; CDR3 protein: CASSLASGAEETQYF
J gene: TRBJ2-7; V gene: TRBV27; clone size: .; D gene: TRBD2; CDR3 DNA: TGTGCCAGCAGTTTAGCGGGAGCCTACGAGCAGTACTTC; CDR3 protein: CASSLAGAYEQYF
J gene: TRBJ2-3; V gene: TRBV4-3; clone size: .; D gene: .; CDR3 DNA: TGCGCCAGCAGCCAAGTGTCCCCGGGGGACACAGATACGCAGTATTTT; CDR3 protein: CASSQVSPGDTDTQYF
J gene: TRBJ2-3; V gene: TRBV18; clone size: .; D gene: TRBD2; CDR3 DNA: TGTGCCAGCTCACCGACTAGCGGGGGGTCCACAGATACGCAGTATTTT; CDR3 protein: CASSPTSGGSTDTQYF
J gene: TRBJ1-3; V gene: TRBV19; clone size: .; D gene: .; CDR3 DNA: TGTGCCAGTAGTATTCAGGGGAGAGGAAACACCATATATTTT; CDR3 protein: CASSIQGRGNTIYF
J gene: TRBJ1-1; V gene: TRBV29-1; clone size: .; D gene: .; CDR3 DNA: TGCAGCGTTGAAGGCAGGAACACTGAAGCTTTCTTT; CDR3 protein: CSVEGRNTEAFF
J gene: TRBJ1-1; V gene: TRBV30; clone size: .; D gene: .; CDR3 DNA: TGTGCCTGGAGTGCCCCCTCACCCTGGTCGGGCACTGAAGCTTTCTTT; CDR3 protein: CAWSAPSPWSGTEAFF
J gene: TRBJ2-2; V gene: TRBV7-3; clone size: .; D gene: TRBD1; CDR3 DNA: TGTGCCAGCAGCTCCTTGACAGGGGCTTACACCGGGGAGCTGTTTTTT; CDR3 protein: CASSSLTGAYTGELFF
J gene: TRBJ1-1; V gene: TRBV24-1; clone size: .; D gene: .; CDR3 DNA: TGTGCCACCAGTGATTCCCAGCGCACTGAAGCTTTCTTT; CDR3 protein: CATSDSQRTEAFF
J gene: TRBJ1-1; V gene: TRBV9; clone size: .; D gene: .; CDR3 DNA: TGTGCCAGCAGCGTCGGGTTACTTGGCACTGAAGCTTTCTTT; CDR3 protein: CASSVGLLGTEAFF
J gene: TRBJ1-5; V gene: TRBV4-1; clone size: once; D gene: .; CDR3 DNA: TGCGCCAGCAGCCAAGGTTCACAAACAAATCAGCCCCAGCATTTT; CDR3 protein: CASSQGSQTNQPQHF
J gene: TRBJ1-5; V gene: TRBV24-1; clone size: .; D gene: .; CDR3 DNA: TGTGCCACCAGTGACCCGTCGGGGGATCAGCCCCAGCATTTT; CDR3 protein: CATSDPSGDQPQHF